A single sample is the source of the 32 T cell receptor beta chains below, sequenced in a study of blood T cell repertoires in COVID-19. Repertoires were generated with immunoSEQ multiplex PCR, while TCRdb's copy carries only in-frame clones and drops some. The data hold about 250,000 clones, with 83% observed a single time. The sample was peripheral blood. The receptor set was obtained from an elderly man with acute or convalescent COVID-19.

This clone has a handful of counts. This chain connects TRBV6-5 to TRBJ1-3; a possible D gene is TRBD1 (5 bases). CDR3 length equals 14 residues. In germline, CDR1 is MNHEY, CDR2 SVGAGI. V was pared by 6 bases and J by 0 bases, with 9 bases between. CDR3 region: CASRQGYSGNTIYF. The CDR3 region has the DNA TGTGCCAGCAGGCAGGGTTACTCTGGAAACACCATATATTTT.

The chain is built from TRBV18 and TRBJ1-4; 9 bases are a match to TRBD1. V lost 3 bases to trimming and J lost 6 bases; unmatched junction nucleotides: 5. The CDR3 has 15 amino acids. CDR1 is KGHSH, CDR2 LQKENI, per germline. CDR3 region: CASSPSGTGYEKLFF. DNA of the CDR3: TGTGCCAGCTCACCGTCCGGGACAGGGTATGAAAAACTGTTTTTT.

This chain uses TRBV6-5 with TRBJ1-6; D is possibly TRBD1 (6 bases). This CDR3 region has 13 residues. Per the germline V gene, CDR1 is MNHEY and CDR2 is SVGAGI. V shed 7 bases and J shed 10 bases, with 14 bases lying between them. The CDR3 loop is CASTDRSGSPLHF. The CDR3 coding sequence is TGTGCCAGCACCGACAGGAGTGGATCACCCCTCCACTTT.

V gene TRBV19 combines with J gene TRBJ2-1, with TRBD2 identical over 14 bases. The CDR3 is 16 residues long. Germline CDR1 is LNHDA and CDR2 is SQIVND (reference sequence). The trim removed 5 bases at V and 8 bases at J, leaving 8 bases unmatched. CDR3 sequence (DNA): TGTGCCAGTAGTCAGACTAGCGGGAGGGCCGGGGATGAGCAGTTCTTC. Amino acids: CASSQTSGRAGDEQFF. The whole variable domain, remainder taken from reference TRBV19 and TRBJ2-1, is DGGITQSPKYLFRKEGQNVTLSCEQNLNHDAMYWYRQDPGQGLRLIYYSQIVNDFQKGDIAEGYSVSREKKESFPLTVTSAQKNPTAFYLCASSQTSGRAGDEQFFGPGTRLTVL.

Here the CDR3 reads CASSLYTSSETQYF. The CDR3 bases are TGTGCCAGCAGTTTATATACTAGCAGTGAGACCCAGTACTTC. The chain recombines TRBV6-5 with TRBJ2-5, with D possibly TRBD2 on 6 matching bases. The CDR3 sequence is 14 residues long. Germline assignment: CDR1 MNHEY and CDR2 SVGAGI. Trimming shortened V by 4 bases and J by 5 bases, and 14 bases separated the two germline ends.

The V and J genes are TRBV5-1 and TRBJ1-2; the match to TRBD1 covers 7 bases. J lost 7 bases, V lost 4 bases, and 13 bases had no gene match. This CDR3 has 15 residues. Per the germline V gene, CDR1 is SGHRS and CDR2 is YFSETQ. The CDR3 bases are TGCGCCAGCAGCAGCAGACAGGGAGTTTCGGTTGGCTACACCTTC. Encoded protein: CASSSRQGVSVGYTF.

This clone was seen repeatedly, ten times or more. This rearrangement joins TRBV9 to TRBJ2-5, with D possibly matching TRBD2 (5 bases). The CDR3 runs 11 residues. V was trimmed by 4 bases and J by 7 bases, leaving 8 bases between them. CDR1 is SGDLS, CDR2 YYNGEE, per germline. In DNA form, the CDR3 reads TGTGCCAGCAGCTCCGGACTGACCCAGTACTTC. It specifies CASSSGLTQYF.

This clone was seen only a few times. CDR3 amino acids: CAISEPWTSGSSYEQYF. The CDR3 nucleotides are TGTGCCATCAGTGAGCCCTGGACTAGCGGGAGTTCCTACGAGCAGTACTTC. The rearrangement links TRBV10-3 to TRBJ2-7; 13 nucleotides align to TRBD2. V lost 2 bases and J lost 1; bases outside the gene matches: 5. The CDR3 is 17 amino acids. Germline lookup yields CDR1 ENHRY and CDR2 SYGVKD.

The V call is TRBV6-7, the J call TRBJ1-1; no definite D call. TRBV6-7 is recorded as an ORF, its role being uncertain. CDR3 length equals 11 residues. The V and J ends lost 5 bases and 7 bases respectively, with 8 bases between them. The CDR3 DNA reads TGTGCCAGCAGTCCCGAGAATGAAGCTTTCTTT. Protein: CASSPENEAFF.

The CDR3 region has the DNA TGTGCCAGCGGCCCGGAAGCTTTCTTT. Translation: CASGPEAFF. The chain has TRBV27 and TRBJ1-1; D uncertain. V was shortened by 8 bases and J by 8 bases, with 6 bases between the two germline ends. Germline V CDR1 and CDR2: MNHEY, SMNVEV (reference sequence). This CDR3 region has 9 residues.

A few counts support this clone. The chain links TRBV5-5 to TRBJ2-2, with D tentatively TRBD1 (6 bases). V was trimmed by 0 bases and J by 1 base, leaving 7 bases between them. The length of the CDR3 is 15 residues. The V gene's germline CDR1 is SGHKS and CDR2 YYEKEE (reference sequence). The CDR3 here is CASSLGTENTGELFF. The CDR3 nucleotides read TGTGCCAGCAGCTTGGGGACAGAGAACACCGGGGAGCTGTTTTTT. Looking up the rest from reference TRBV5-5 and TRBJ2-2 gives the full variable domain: DAGVTQSPTHLIKTRGQQVTLRCSPISGHKSVSWYQQVLGQGPQFIFQYYEKEERGRGNFPDRFSARQFPNYSSELNVNALLLGDSALYLCASSLGTENTGELFFGEGSRLTVL.

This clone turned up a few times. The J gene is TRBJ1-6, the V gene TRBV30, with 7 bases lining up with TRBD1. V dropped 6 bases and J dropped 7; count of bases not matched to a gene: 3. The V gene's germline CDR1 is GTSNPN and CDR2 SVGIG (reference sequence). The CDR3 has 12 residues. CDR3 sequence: CACDRDNSPLHF. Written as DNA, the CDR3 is TGTGCCTGTGACAGGGACAATTCACCCCTCCACTTT.

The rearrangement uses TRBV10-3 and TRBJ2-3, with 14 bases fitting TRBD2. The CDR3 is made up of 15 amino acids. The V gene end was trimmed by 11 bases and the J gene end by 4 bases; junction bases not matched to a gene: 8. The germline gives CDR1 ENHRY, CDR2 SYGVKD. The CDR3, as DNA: TGTGCCCTTGGGACTAGCGGGAGTGCCGCAGATACGCAGTATTTT. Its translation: CALGTSGSAADTQYF.

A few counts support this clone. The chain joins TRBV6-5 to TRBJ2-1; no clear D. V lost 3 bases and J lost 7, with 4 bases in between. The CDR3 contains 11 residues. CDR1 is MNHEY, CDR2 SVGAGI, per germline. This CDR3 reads CASSYRNEQFF. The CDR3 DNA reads TGTGCCAGCAGTTATCGGAATGAGCAGTTCTTC.

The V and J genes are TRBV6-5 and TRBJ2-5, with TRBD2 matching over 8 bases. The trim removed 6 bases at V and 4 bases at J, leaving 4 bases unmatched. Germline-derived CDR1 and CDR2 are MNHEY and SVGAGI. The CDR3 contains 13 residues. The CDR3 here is CASSLAGLETQYF. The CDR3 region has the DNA TGTGCCAGCAGCTTAGCGGGGTTAGAGACCCAGTACTTC.

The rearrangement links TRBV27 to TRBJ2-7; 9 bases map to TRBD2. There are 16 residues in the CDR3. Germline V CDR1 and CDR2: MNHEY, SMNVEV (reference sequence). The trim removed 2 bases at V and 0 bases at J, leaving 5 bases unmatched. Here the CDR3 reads CASSLRASGASYEQYF. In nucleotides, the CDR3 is TGTGCCAGCAGTTTACGCGCTAGCGGGGCCTCCTACGAGCAGTACTTC.

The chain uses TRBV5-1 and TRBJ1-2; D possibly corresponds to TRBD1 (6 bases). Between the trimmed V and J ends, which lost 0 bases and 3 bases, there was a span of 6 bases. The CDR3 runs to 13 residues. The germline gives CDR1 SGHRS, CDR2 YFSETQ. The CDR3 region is CASSLGTDYGYTF. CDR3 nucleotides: TGCGCCAGCAGCTTGGGGACAGACTATGGCTACACCTTC.

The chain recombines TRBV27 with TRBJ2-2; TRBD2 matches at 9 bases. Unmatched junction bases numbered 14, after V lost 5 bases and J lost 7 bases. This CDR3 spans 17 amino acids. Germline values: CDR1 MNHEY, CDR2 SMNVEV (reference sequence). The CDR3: CASSPPGVAGVVGELFF. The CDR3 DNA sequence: TGTGCCAGCAGTCCCCCGGGGGTAGCGGGAGTTGTCGGGGAGCTGTTTTTT.

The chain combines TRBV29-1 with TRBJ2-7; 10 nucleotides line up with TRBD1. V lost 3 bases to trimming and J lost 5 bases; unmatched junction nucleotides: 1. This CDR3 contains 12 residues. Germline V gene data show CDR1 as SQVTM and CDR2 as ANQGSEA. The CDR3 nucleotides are TGCAGCGTTGAGGGGACAGGGGACGAGCAGTACTTC. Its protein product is CSVEGTGDEQYF.

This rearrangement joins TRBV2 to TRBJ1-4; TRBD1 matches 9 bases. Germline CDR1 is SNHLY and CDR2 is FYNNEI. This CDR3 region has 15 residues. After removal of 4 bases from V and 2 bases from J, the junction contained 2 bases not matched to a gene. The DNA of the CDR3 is TGTGCCAGCAGTGTACAGGGGGCCACTAATGAAAAACTGTTTTTT. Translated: CASSVQGATNEKLFF. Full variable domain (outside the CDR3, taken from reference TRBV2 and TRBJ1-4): EPEVTQTPSHQVTQMGQEVILRCVPISNHLYFYWYRQILGQKVEFLVSFYNNEISEKSEIFDDQFSVERPDGSNFTLKIRSTKLEDSAMYFCASSVQGATNEKLFFGSGTQLSVL.

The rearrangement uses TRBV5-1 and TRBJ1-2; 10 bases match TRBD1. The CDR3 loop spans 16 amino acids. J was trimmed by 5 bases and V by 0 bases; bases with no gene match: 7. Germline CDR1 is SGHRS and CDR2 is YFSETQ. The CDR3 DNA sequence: TGCGCCAGCAGCTTGGCCCAACCGGACAGGGGGTATGGCTACACCTTC. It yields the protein CASSLAQPDRGYGYTF. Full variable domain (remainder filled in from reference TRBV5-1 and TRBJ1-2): KAGVTQTPRYLIKTRGQQVTLSCSPISGHRSVSWYQQTPGQGLQFLFEYFSETQRNKGNFPGRFSGRQFSNSRSEMNVSTLELGDSALYLCASSLAQPDRGYGYTFGSGTRLTVV.

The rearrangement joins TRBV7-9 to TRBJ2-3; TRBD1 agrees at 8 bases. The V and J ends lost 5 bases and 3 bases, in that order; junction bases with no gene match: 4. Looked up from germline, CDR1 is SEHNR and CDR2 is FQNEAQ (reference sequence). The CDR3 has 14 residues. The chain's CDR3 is CASSHRGATDTQYF. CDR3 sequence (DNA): TGTGCCAGCAGCCACAGGGGGGCTACAGATACGCAGTATTTT.

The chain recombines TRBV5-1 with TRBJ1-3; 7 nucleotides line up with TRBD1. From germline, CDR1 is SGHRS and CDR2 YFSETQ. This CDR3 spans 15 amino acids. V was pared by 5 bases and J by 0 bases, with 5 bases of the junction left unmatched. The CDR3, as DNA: TGCGCCAGCAGGGGACAGCCAGTCTCTGGAAACACCATATATTTT. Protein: CASRGQPVSGNTIYF.

The CDR3 nucleotides are TGTGCCAGCAGGGTAGCTAGCGGCCAAGAGACCCAGTACTTC. Protein: CASRVASGQETQYF. The gene calls are TRBV2 and TRBJ2-5; 7 bases agree with TRBD2. This CDR3 has 14 amino acids. The ends lost 6 bases at V and 1 base at J; junction bases unmatched: 5. CDR1 is SNHLY, CDR2 FYNNEI, per germline.

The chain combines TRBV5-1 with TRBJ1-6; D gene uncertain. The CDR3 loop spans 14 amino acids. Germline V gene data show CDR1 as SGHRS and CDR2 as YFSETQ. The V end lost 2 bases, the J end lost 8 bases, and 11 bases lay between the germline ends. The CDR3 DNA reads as TGCGCCAGCAGCTTAGCTCCAAGAGATTCACCCCTCCACTTT. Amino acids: CASSLAPRDSPLHF. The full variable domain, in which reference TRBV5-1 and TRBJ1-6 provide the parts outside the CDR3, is KAGVTQTPRYLIKTRGQQVTLSCSPISGHRSVSWYQQTPGQGLQFLFEYFSETQRNKGNFPGRFSGRQFSNSRSEMNVSTLELGDSALYLCASSLAPRDSPLHFGNGTRLTVT.

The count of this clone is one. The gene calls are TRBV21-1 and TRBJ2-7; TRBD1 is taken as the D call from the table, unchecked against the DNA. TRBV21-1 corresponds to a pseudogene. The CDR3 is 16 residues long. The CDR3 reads CASSPTGGQGIYEQYF. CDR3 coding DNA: TGTGCCAGCAGCCCCACAGGGGGACAGGGAATCTACGAGCAGTACTTC.

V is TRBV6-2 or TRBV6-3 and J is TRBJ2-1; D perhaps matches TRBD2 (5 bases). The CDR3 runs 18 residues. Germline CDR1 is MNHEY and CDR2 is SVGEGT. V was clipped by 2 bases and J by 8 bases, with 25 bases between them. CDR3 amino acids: CASSYQASKTGKGDEQFF. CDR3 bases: TGTGCCAGCAGTTACCAGGCTAGCAAGACCGGTAAGGGCGATGAGCAGTTCTTC.

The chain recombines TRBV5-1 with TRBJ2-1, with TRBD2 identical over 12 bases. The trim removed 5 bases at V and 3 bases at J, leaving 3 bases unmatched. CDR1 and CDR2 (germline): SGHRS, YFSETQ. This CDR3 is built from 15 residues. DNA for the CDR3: TGCGCCAGCAGAACGGGACTAGCGGGCTACAATGAGCAGTTCTTC. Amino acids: CASRTGLAGYNEQFF.

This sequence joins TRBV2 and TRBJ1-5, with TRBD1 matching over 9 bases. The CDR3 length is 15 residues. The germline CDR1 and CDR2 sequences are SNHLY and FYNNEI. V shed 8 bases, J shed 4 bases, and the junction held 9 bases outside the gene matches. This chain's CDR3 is CASCVQGAPNQPQHF. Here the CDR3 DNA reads TGTGCCAGCTGCGTACAGGGGGCGCCGAATCAGCCCCAGCATTTT. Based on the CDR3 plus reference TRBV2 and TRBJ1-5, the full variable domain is EPEVTQTPSHQVTQMGQEVILRCVPISNHLYFYWYRQILGQKVEFLVSFYNNEISEKSEIFDDQFSVERPDGSNFTLKIRSTKLEDSAMYFCASCVQGAPNQPQHFGDGTRLSIL.

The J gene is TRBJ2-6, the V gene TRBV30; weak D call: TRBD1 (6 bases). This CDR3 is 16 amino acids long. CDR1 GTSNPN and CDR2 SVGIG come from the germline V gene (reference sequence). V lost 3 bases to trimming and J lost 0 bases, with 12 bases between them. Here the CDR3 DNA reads TGTGCCTGGAGCGAGGGGGACACCTCTGGGGCCAACGTCCTGACTTTC. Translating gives CAWSEGDTSGANVLTF.

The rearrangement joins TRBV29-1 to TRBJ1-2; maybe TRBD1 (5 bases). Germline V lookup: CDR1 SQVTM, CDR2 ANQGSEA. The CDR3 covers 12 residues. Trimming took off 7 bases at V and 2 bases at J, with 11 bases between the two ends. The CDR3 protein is CSAGGRNYGYTF. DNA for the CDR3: TGCAGCGCCGGGGGACGCAACTATGGCTACACCTTC.

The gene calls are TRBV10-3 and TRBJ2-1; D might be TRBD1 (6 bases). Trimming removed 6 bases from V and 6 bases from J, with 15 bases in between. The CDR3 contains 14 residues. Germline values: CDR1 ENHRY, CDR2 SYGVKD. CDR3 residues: CAIRKGDKGNEQFF. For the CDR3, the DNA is TGTGCCATCAGGAAGGGGGATAAAGGCAATGAGCAGTTCTTC.